The present T cell receptor beta chain was sequenced within a study of T cell responses to AZD1222 COVID-19 vaccine. Study-wide results and limits: In a largely white British group with more females than males, clonal diversity was possibly underestimated.

This clone showed up just a few times. Its antigen is unidentified. The method was immunoSEQ multiplex PCR; TCRdb's version includes in-frame clones alone and lacks a portion of them. Of about 120,000 clones detected, around 87% appear once; the ten largest clones hold 10%. V was shortened by 0 bases and J by 5 bases, with 20 bases between the two germline ends. The CDR3 spans 17 residues. The V gene's germline CDR1 is SGDLS and CDR2 YYNGEE. The chain employs TRBV9 and TRBJ1-1; TRBD1 is a possible D gene (5 bases). Material: peripheral blood, obtained on day 0 of AZD1222 vaccination. This clonotype originated in an adult in good health. The CDR3 DNA sequence: TGTGCCAGCAGCGTAGTCCCACGCGGCAGCTGGGGGACTGAAGCTTTCTTT. Amino acid sequence: CASSVVPRGSWGTEAFF.